This T cell receptor beta chain was captured by sequencing in a study of blood T cell repertoires in COVID-19. In the study overall: The origin of the acute and convalescent COVID-19 samples was the United States, Italy and Spain. Sample material is recorded as cDNA or gDNA derived from T cells, B-cell-depleted T cells, or PBMCs.

Generated by immunoSEQ multiplex PCR, the TCRdb table keeps only in-frame clones and is missing some. The table lists roughly 250,000 clones, around nine tenths of them singletons. The germline V gene has CDR1 LNHDA and CDR2 SQIVND (reference sequence). Between the trimmed V and J ends, which lost 2 bases and 3 bases, there was a span of 10 bases. CDR3 length: 14 residues. The TCR was taken from a woman aged 40 to 49 who had recovered from COVID-19. The chain is built from TRBV19 and TRBJ1-2, with unresolved D. Specimen: peripheral blood. CDR3 residues: CASSIIKGDYGYTF. DNA for the CDR3: TGTGCCAGTAGTATAATCAAGGGAGACTATGGCTACACCTTC. Supplemented by reference TRBV19 and TRBJ1-2, the full variable domain reads DGGITQSPKYLFRKEGQNVTLSCEQNLNHDAMYWYRQDPGQGLRLIYYSQIVNDFQKGDIAEGYSVSREKKESFPLTVTSAQKNPTAFYLCASSIIKGDYGYTFGSGTRLTVV.